The 25 T cell receptor beta chains below come from one sample, sequenced in a study of blood T cell repertoires in COVID-19. The protocol was immunoSEQ multiplex PCR, while the TCRdb copy is restricted to in-frame clones and leaves out a portion. The sample lists more than 90,000 clones, approximately 92% occurring once. Sequencing was done on a sample of peripheral blood. Receptors originate from a man aged 45-65 years with active COVID-19.

The chain joins TRBV15 to TRBJ1-5; TRBD1 might be the D (6 bases). Germline CDR1 LNHNV, CDR2 YYDKDF (reference sequence). This CDR3 contains 14 residues. Trimming removed 5 bases from V and 6 bases from J, with 14 bases in between. For the CDR3, the DNA is TGTGCCACCAGCTCGGGGTCAGGGGTTCAGCCCCAGCATTTT. Its translation is CATSSGSGVQPQHF.

V and J are TRBV6-5 and TRBJ1-1; D may be TRBD1 (5 bases). This CDR3 comprises 13 residues. Germline CDR1 MNHEY, CDR2 SVGAGI. Deletions cut 6 bases from V and 13 bases from J, with 21 bases between. The CDR3 loop reads CASSSSVSGLGFF. CDR3 DNA sequence: TGTGCCAGCAGCTCCAGCGTGTCAGGGCTTGGTTTCTTT.

J is TRBJ2-5 and V is TRBV6-4; TRBD2 is a possible D gene (5 bases). The CDR3 has 12 amino acids. With 10 bases removed from V and 2 bases from J, the gap between germline ends came to 11 bases. Looked up from germline, CDR1 is MRHNA and CDR2 is SNTAGT. CDR3 nucleotide sequence: TGTGCCACCGAGCGGATTCAAGAGACCCAGTACTTC. This sequence encodes CATERIQETQYF.

This clone was counted between two and nine times. V usage is TRBV3-1 (or the pseudogene TRBV3-2) and J usage is TRBJ2-3, with TRBD2 as a possible D gene (6 bases). The CDR3 covers 19 residues. Germline V gene data show CDR1 as LGHDT and CDR2 as YNNKEL (reference sequence). V lost 1 base, J lost 2 bases, and 22 bases lay in between. This CDR3 reads CASSQGPPGVAANTDTQYF. The CDR3 region has the DNA TGTGCCAGCAGCCAAGGGCCCCCGGGGGTAGCGGCAAACACAGATACGCAGTATTTT.

The chain recombines TRBV6-1 with TRBJ2-1; D is unresolved. The CDR3 loop spans 16 amino acids. CDR1 is MNHNS and CDR2 is SASEGT in the germline V gene. The V and J ends lost 1 base and 6 bases respectively, with 16 bases between them. The DNA of the CDR3 is TGTGCCAGCAGTGAAGTTAGCCCCGAGGTTCCCAATGAGCAGTTCTTC. As protein: CASSEVSPEVPNEQFF.

This chain links TRBV11-2 with TRBJ2-7; the match to TRBD2 covers 7 bases. This CDR3 region has 15 residues. The J segment lost 2 bases and the V segment lost 0 bases, leaving 4 bases of the junction unmatched. The germline V gene has CDR1 SGHAT and CDR2 FQNNGV. The CDR3 bases are TGTGCCAGCAGCTTAGATTGGAGCGGGGCCTACGAGCAGTACTTC. Translating it yields CASSLDWSGAYEQYF.

The genes are TRBV4-1 and TRBJ2-1; TRBD2 matches 11 bases. This CDR3 is built from 14 residues. Trimming removed 5 bases from V and 6 bases from J; junction bases left unmatched: 3. CDR1 MGHRA and CDR2 YSYEKL come from the germline V gene. The CDR3 bases are TGCGCCAGCAGCAGACTAGCGGGAATCAATGAGCAGTTCTTC. Protein sequence: CASSRLAGINEQFF.

This chain links TRBV5-1 with TRBJ2-1; the match to TRBD2 covers 7 bases. V dropped 1 base and J dropped 6; count of bases not matched to a gene: 1. The CDR3 has 13 residues. Germline V gene sequence: CDR1 SGHRS, CDR2 YFSETQ. CDR3 in amino acids: CASSLPSGNEQFF. DNA of the CDR3: TGCGCCAGCAGCTTGCCTAGCGGCAATGAGCAGTTCTTC.

J is TRBJ1-1 and V is TRBV7-2, with no clear D. Trimming stripped 5 bases from V and 0 bases from J, with 16 bases between. CDR1 and CDR2 (germline): SGHTA, FQGNSA. CDR3 length: 16 residues. CDR3 loop: CASSLRQAGVNTEAFF. CDR3 nucleotide sequence: TGTGCCAGCAGCCTACGACAAGCCGGGGTGAACACTGAAGCTTTCTTT.

V and J are TRBV11-2 and TRBJ2-3; D not resolved. V lost 2 bases and J 4 bases, leaving 13 bases between the germline ends. This CDR3 is built from 15 residues. The germline V gene has CDR1 SGHAT and CDR2 FQNNGV. The CDR3 sequence is CASSLNSHGSDTQYF. CDR3 coding DNA: TGTGCCAGCAGCTTAAACAGCCATGGGTCAGATACGCAGTATTTT.

V usage is TRBV6-4 and J usage is TRBJ1-1; D not resolved. Per germline, CDR1 MRHNA and CDR2 SNTAGT. Trimming took 6 bases from V and 1 from J, leaving 9 bases between them. This CDR3 is built from 13 residues. CDR3 nucleotide sequence: TGTGCCAGCAGACTTACAGCGAACACTGAAGCTTTCTTT. Protein product: CASRLTANTEAFF.

This chain joins TRBV5-4 and TRBJ2-7; 12 bases match TRBD2. CDR3 length: 16 amino acids. J gave up 4 bases and V 0 bases, and 5 bases lay outside the gene matches. CDR1 is SGHNT and CDR2 is YYREEE in the germline V gene (reference sequence). Here the CDR3 reads CASSLVKTSGSYEQYF. As DNA, the CDR3 is TGTGCCAGCAGCTTGGTTAAGACTAGCGGGAGTTACGAGCAGTACTTC.

This clone was picked up a small number of times. The chain carries TRBV7-9 and TRBJ1-3, with D hard to call. CDR1 is SEHNR and CDR2 is FQNEAQ in the germline V gene (reference sequence). The CDR3 extends over 14 amino acids. The ends were cut back, 11 bases at V and 0 bases at J, with 14 bases in the middle. CDR3 in amino acids: CASLRGYSGNTIYF. DNA for the CDR3: TGTGCCTCCCTCCGGGGTTACTCTGGAAACACCATATATTTT. Full variable domain (missing parts from reference TRBV7-9 and TRBJ1-3): DTGVSQNPRHKITKRGQNVTFRCDPISEHNRLYWYRQTLGQGPEFLTYFQNEAQLEKSRLLSDRFSAERPKGSFSTLEIQRTEQGDSAMYLCASLRGYSGNTIYFGEGSWLTVV.

The chain combines TRBV29-1 with TRBJ1-1; D is possibly TRBD1 (5 bases). This CDR3 is 13 amino acids long. The germline V gene encodes CDR1 SQVTM and CDR2 ANQGSEA. The V and J ends lost 6 bases and 1 base respectively, with 12 bases between them. The CDR3 protein is CSVMTAQNTEAFF. Here the CDR3 DNA reads TGCAGCGTGATGACAGCGCAGAACACTGAAGCTTTCTTT.

This clone was seen a single time. The J gene is TRBJ1-4, the V gene TRBV7-3, with D possibly TRBD1 on 5 matching bases. There are 18 residues in the CDR3. Per germline, CDR1 SGHTA and CDR2 FQGTGA. V lost 5 bases and J 0 bases, leaving 19 bases between the germline ends. The CDR3 sequence is CASSTKRGGKATNEKLFF. The CDR3 bases are TGTGCCAGCAGCACAAAGCGGGGGGGAAAAGCAACTAATGAAAAACTGTTTTTT. Supplemented by reference TRBV7-3 and TRBJ1-4, the full variable domain reads GAGVSQTPSNKVTEKGKYVELRCDPISGHTALYWYRQSLGQGPEFLIYFQGTGAADDSGLPNDRFFAVRPEGSVSTLKIQRTERGDSAVYLCASSTKRGGKATNEKLFFGSGTQLSVL.

This rearrangement joins TRBV18 to TRBJ1-1; 9 positions agree with TRBD1. V shed 3 bases, J shed 6 bases, and the junction held 11 bases outside the gene matches. Germline CDR1 is KGHSH and CDR2 is LQKENI. CDR3 size: 16 residues. The CDR3 loop is CASSPLPGQGRAEAFF. The CDR3, as DNA: TGTGCCAGCTCACCCTTACCTGGACAGGGGAGGGCTGAAGCTTTCTTT. The entire variable domain, with the rest obtained from reference TRBV18 and TRBJ1-1, is as follows: NAGVMQNPRHLVRRRGQEARLRCSPMKGHSHVYWYRQLPEEGLKFMVYLQKENIIDESGMPKERFSAEFPKEGPSILRIQQVVRGDSAAYFCASSPLPGQGRAEAFFGQGTRLTVV.

This clone was observed a few times. The genes are TRBV7-9 and TRBJ2-7; D is undetermined. Germline V gives CDR1 SEHNR, CDR2 FQNEAQ (reference sequence). Trimming took 0 bases from V and 6 from J, leaving 6 bases between them. This CDR3 comprises 12 residues. The CDR3 protein is CASSLARLEQYF. In nucleotides, the CDR3 is TGTGCCAGCAGCTTAGCGCGTCTCGAGCAGTACTTC.

V is TRBV6-6 and J is TRBJ2-1; 14 bases align to TRBD2. Trimming at V came to 5 bases and at J to 8 bases, leaving 5 bases not matched to a gene. Germline V gene data show CDR1 as MNHNY and CDR2 as SVGAGI (reference sequence). The CDR3 spans 15 residues. CDR3 residues: CASSPGLAGDDEQFF. Here the CDR3 DNA reads TGTGCCAGCAGTCCGGGACTAGCGGGAGATGATGAGCAGTTCTTC.

V is TRBV30 and J is TRBJ1-2, with D tentatively TRBD1 (5 bases). The CDR3 consists of 12 residues. CDR1 and CDR2 from the germline V gene are GTSNPN and SVGIG (reference sequence). The V gene lost 2 bases and the J gene lost 8 bases, with 12 bases spanning the gap. CDR3 residues: CAWSIREGGYTF. The CDR3 nucleotides are TGTGCCTGGAGTATACGGGAGGGGGGCTACACCTTC.

The CDR3 sequence is CAWSNSGSLIGGTQYF. The DNA for the CDR3 is TGTGCCTGGAGTAATAGCGGGAGTTTAATCGGAGGGACCCAGTACTTC. The gene calls are TRBV30 and TRBJ2-5, with 9 bases matching TRBD2. This CDR3 has 16 amino acids. J was trimmed by 7 bases and V by 2 bases; bases with no gene match: 14. CDR1 GTSNPN and CDR2 SVGIG come from the germline V gene (reference sequence).

V usage is TRBV19 and J usage is TRBJ2-5; 10 bases fit TRBD1. The CDR3 has 16 amino acids. Germline V gene lookup returns CDR1 LNHDA and CDR2 SQIVND (reference sequence). V lost 5 bases, J lost 1 base, and 7 bases stayed unmatched. Here the CDR3 reads CASSPGTGVPQETQYF. CDR3 in DNA: TGTGCCAGTAGTCCAGGGACAGGGGTTCCCCAAGAGACCCAGTACTTC.

The rearrangement uses TRBV14 and TRBJ2-7; 9 positions agree with TRBD2. Germline CDR1 and CDR2: SGHDN and FVKESK. The CDR3 is 16 residues long. The ends lost 1 base at V and 9 bases at J; junction bases unmatched: 13. CDR3: CASSQGGGLAGRLQYF. CDR3 DNA sequence: TGTGCCAGCAGCCAAGGAGGTGGTCTAGCGGGACGCTTGCAGTACTTC.

The chain recombines TRBV5-4 with TRBJ1-1, with D unresolved. Trimming took off 0 bases at V and 3 bases at J, with 9 bases between the two ends. Germline V gene lookup returns CDR1 SGHNT and CDR2 YYREEE (reference sequence). This CDR3 region has 14 residues. CDR3 nucleotides: TGTGCCAGCAGCTTGGTGGAGGGTTACACTGAAGCTTTCTTT. Translating it yields CASSLVEGYTEAFF.

The chain links TRBV5-8 to TRBJ1-4; D is uncertain. Trimming took off 0 bases at V and 7 bases at J, with 13 bases between the two ends. The germline V gene has CDR1 SGHTS and CDR2 YDEGEE. The CDR3 consists of 15 residues. The CDR3 DNA reads as TGTGCCAGCAGCTTGGGATACGGGTCAAGTGAAAAACTGTTTTTT. Amino acids: CASSLGYGSSEKLFF.

This clone was observed a single time. The V call is TRBV24-1, the J call TRBJ2-3; 7 nucleotides line up with TRBD1. The CDR3 has 16 amino acids. Per the germline V gene, CDR1 is KGHDR and CDR2 is SFDVKD. The V and J ends lost 2 bases and 6 bases, in that order; junction bases with no gene match: 10. As DNA, the CDR3 is TGTGCCACCAGTGATTCGGGACAGACCGAGTGGGATACGCAGTATTTT. This sequence encodes CATSDSGQTEWDTQYF.